This TCR beta chain was identified in a study of beta chain features in type 1 diabetes. This clone has only a few counts. Its target is not known. The CDR3 totals 11 residues. The V gene's germline CDR1 is SEHNR and CDR2 FQNEAQ (reference sequence). Trimming took off 5 bases at V and 3 bases at J, with 4 bases between the two ends. Study results and caveats: Shorter TCRB CDR3s, moderately but significantly so, were found in Type 1 diabetes patients in all four CD4+ subsets.

The sequenced template was cDNA made from the entire isolated RNA. TCRdb keeps only in-frame clones here, not all; method: immunoSEQ multiplex PCR. The sample holds 150,000 to 200,000 clones; approximately 8.8% are singletons and the top ten take under 0.75%. Per donor, one heparinised blood draw averaged approximately 120 mL. Sequences were obtained from central memory CD4+ T cells from blood. The chain employs TRBV7-9 and TRBJ2-5; D gene ambiguous. The sequence was obtained from a woman between 25 and 40 years old with type 1 diabetes. Here the CDR3 reads CASSRKETQYF. The DNA of the CDR3 is TGTGCCAGCAGCCGTAAAGAGACCCAGTACTTC.